The subject of this entry is one T cell receptor (beta chain). The CDR3 is 13 residues long. Germline V gene lookup returns CDR1 SGHRS and CDR2 YFSETQ. Trimming removed 6 bases from V and 6 bases from J, with 15 bases in between. Per the authors' pipeline: Researchers report that nucleated cell counts were estimated from reference gene primer amplification. Data came from immunoSEQ multiplex PCR; TCRdb stores just in-frame clones and leaves some out. Clonal size and the V and J genes are those of that table, whereas D and trimming came from the DNA. The data contain approximately 170,000 clones, about 85% of them singletons. This record belongs to a study of blood T cell repertoires in COVID-19. Study as a whole: The samples span acute and convalescent COVID-19 from the United States, Italy and Spain. PBMCs, B-cell-depleted T cells, or T cells provided the cDNA or gDNA that made up the material.

Those enrolled in Seattle joined during active infection and were followed longitudinally afterward. The chain employs TRBV5-1 and TRBJ1-1; D possibly corresponds to TRBD1 (6 bases). The sample comprised peripheral blood. This TCR was sampled from a man older than 75 with COVID-19, enrolled during active disease. The CDR3 nucleotides are TGCGCCAGCATCGGGGGGGCTGGGGCTGAAGCTTTCTTT. Its translation: CASIGGAGAEAFF.